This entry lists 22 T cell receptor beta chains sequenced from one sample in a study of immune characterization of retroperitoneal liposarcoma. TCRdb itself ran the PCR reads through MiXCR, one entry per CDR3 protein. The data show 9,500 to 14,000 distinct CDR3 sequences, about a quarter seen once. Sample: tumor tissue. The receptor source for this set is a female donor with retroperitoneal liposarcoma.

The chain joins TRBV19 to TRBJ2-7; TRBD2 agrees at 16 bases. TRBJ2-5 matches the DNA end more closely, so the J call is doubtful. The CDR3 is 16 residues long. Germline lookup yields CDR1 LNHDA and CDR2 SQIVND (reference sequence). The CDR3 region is CASSPGLAGGPETQYF. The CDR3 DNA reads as TGTGCCAGTAGCCCGGGACTAGCGGGGGGGCCGGAGACCCAGTACTTC.

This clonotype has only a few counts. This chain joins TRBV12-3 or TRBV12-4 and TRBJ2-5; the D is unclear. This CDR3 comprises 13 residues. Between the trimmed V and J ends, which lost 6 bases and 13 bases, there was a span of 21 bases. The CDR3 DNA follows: TGTGCCAGCAGCTTCGGACGGGTCTCGGCATGGTACTTC. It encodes CASSFGRVSAWYF.

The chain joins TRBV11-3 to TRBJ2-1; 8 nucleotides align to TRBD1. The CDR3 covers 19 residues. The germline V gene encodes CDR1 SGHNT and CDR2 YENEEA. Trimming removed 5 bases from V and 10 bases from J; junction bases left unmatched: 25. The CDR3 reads CASSPWWGQVLTSSYEQFF. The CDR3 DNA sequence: TGTGCCAGCAGCCCCTGGTGGGGACAGGTCCTTACAAGCTCCTACGAGCAGTTCTTC.

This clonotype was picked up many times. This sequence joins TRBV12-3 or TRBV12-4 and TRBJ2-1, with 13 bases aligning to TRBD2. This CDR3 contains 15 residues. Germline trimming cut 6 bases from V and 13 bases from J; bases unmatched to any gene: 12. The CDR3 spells CASRVGLAGQETQFF. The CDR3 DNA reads TGTGCCAGCAGAGTGGGACTAGCGGGACAAGAGACCCAGTTCTTC.

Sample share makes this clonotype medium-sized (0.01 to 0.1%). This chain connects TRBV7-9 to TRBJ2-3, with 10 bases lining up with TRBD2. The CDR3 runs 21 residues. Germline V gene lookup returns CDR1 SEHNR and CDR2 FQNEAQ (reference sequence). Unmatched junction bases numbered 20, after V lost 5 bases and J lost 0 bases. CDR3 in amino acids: CASSRGLIGLAVNTSTDTQYF. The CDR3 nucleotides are TGTGCCAGCAGCCGAGGACTTATCGGACTAGCGGTAAATACTAGCACAGATACGCAGTATTTT.

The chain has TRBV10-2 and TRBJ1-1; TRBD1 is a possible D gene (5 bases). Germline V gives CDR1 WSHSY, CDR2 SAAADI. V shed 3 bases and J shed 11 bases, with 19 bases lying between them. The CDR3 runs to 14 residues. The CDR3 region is CASSDAPGPRRAFF. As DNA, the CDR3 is TGCGCCAGCAGTGATGCCCCGGGGCCCAGGAGGGCTTTCTTT.

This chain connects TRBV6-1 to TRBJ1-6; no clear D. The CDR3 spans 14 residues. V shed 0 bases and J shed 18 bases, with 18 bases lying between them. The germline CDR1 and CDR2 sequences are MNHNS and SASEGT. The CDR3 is CASSEALKSLSGHF. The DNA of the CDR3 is TGTGCCAGCAGTGAAGCGCTGAAGTCCCTGTCAGGCCACTTT.

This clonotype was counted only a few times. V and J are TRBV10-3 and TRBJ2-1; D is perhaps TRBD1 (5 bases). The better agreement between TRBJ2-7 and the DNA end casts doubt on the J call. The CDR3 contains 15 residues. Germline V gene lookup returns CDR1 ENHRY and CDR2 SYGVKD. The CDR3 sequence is CAISVLRQGTYEQYF. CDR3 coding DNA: TGTGCCATCAGTGTATTAAGGCAGGGCACCTACGAGCAGTACTTC.

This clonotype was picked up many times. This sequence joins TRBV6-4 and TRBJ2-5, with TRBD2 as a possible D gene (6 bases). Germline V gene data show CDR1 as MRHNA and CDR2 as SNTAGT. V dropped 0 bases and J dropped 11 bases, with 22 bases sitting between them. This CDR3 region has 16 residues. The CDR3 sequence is CASSDSTGTPPNEQYF. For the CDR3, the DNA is TGTGCCAGCAGTGACTCAACCGGGACTCCCCCCAATGAGCAGTACTTC.

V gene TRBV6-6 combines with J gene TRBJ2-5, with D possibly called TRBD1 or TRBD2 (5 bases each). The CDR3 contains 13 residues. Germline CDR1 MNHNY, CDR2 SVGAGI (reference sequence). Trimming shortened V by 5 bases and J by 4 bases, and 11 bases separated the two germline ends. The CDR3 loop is CASSRDGPETQYF. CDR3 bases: TGTGCCAGCAGTAGGGACGGGCCAGAGACCCAGTACTTC.

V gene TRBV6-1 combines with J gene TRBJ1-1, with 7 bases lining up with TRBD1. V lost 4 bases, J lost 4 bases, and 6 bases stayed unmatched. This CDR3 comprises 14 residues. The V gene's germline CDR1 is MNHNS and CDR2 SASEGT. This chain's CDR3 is CASSAFDRVTEAFF. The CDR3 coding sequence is TGTGCCAGCAGTGCTTTTGACAGGGTCACTGAAGCTTTCTTT.

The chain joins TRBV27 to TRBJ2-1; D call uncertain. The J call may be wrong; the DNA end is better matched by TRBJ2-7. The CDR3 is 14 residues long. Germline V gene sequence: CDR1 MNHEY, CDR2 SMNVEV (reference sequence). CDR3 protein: CASSFIRVRNEQYF. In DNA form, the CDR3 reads TGTGCCAGCAGTTTTATAAGGGTGCGCAATGAGCAGTACTTC.

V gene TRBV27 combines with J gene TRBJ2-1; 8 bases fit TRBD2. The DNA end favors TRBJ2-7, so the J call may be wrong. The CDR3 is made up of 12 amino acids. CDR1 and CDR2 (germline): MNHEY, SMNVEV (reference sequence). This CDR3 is CATRGGSYEQYF. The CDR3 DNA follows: TGTGCCACTCGGGGGGGGAGCTACGAGCAGTACTTC.

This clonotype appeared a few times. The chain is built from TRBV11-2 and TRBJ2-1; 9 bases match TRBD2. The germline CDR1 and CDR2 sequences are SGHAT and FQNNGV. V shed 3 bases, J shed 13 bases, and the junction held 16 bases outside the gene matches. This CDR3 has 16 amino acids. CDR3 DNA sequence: TGTGCCAGCAGCTTTGCAGTGCGGGGGGGCCGGGAGACCCAGTTCTTC. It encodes CASSFAVRGGRETQFF. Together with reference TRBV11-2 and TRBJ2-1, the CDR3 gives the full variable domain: EAGVAQSPRYKIIEKRQSVAFWCNPISGHATLYWYQQILGQGPKLLIQFQNNGVVDDSQLPKDRFSAERLKGVDSTLKIQPAKLEDSAVYLCASSFAVRGGRETQFFGPGTRLTVL.

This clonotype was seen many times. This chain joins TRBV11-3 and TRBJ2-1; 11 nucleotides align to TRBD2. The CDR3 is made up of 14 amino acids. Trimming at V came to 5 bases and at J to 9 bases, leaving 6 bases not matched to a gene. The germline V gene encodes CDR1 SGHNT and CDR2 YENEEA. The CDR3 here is CASSDRTSGLEQFF. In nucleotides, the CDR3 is TGTGCCAGCAGCGACCGGACTAGCGGGCTTGAGCAGTTCTTC.

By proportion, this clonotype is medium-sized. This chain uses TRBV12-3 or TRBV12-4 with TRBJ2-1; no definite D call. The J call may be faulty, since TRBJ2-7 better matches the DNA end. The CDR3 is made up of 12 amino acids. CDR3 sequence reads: CASSFILQEQYF. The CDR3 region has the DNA TGTGCCAGCAGTTTTATCCTACAAGAGCAGTACTTC.

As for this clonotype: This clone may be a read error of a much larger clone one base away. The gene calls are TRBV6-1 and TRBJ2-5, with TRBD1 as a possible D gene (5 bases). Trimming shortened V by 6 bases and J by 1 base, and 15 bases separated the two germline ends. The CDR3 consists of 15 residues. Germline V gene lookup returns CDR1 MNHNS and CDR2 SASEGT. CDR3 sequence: CASRAIQVLQETQYF. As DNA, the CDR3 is TGTGCCAGCAGGGCCATACAGGTGCTCCAAGAGACCCAGTACTTC.

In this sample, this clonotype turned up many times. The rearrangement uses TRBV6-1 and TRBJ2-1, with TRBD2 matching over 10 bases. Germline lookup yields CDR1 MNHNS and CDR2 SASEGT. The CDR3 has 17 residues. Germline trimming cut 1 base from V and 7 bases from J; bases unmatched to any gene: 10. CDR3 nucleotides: TGTGCCAGCAGTGAAGTGCATAGCGGGGGGTCAGCTAATGAGCAGTTCTTC. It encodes CASSEVHSGGSANEQFF.

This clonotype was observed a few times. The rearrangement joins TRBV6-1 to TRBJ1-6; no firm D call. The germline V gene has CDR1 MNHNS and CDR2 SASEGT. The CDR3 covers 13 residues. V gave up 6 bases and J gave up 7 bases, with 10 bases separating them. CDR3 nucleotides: TGTGCCAGCAGACAAGTAACCAATTCACCCCTCCACTTT. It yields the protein CASRQVTNSPLHF.

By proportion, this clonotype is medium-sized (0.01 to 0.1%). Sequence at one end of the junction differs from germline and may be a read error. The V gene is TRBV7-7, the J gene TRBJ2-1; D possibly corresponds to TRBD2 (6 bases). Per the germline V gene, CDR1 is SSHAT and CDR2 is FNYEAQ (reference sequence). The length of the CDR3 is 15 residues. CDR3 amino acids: CASSPAGRSGETQFF. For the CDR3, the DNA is TGTGCTAGCAGCCCGGCAGGGAGGAGTGGAGAGACCCAGTTCTTC.

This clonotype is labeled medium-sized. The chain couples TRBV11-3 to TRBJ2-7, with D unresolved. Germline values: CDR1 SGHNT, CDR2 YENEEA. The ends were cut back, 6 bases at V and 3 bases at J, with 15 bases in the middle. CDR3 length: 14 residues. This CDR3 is CASSPLGGGYEQYF. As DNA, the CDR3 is TGTGCCAGCAGTCCCCTCGGTGGTGGCTACGAGCAGTACTTC.

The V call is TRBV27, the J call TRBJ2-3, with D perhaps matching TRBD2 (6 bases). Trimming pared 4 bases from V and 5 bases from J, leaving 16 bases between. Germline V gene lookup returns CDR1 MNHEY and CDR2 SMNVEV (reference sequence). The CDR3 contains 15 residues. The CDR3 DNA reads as TGTGCCAGCAGTTCATATACTAGCTGGAGAGATACGCAGTATTTT. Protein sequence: CASSSYTSWRDTQYF.